Below are 9 T cell receptor beta chains sequenced from a single sample in a study of T-cell memory formation after mild COVID-19. TCRdb passed the 5' RACE reads through MiXCR, listing each CDR3 protein once. The table shows 300,000 to 350,000 distinct CDR3 sequences, with roughly 13% occurring only once. Sequenced material: PBMCs or a T cell subset sorted from them (not recorded which). Source of these receptors: a young man who had mild COVID-19 (a few samples of this study predate the infection). Cell type and time point are not known.

This clonotype was detected only a few times. The genes are TRBV5-1 and TRBJ2-7; 9 bases are shared with TRBD1. The V and J ends lost 3 bases and 0 bases, in that order; junction bases with no gene match: 7. CDR3 length: 16 amino acids. CDR1 is SGHRS, CDR2 YFSETQ, per germline. The CDR3 bases are TGCGCCAGCAGCTCAGGACAGGGGAGAAGCTCCTACGAGCAGTACTTC. Its protein is CASSSGQGRSSYEQYF.

The V gene is TRBV20-1, the J gene TRBJ2-7, with a tentative D call TRBD1 (5 bases). V was pared by 6 bases and J by 2 bases, with 11 bases between. Germline V gene sequence: CDR1 DFQATT, CDR2 SNEGSKA (reference sequence). This CDR3 region has 12 residues. The CDR3 nucleotides read TGCAGTGCACCTCAGGGTACCTACGAGCAGTACTTC. Protein product: CSAPQGTYEQYF.

Remarks on this clonotype: Its ends do not fully match the called genes, so a read error is possible. The chain employs TRBV11-2 and TRBJ1-1; D possibly corresponds to TRBD1 (5 bases). The CDR3 runs 14 residues. The germline CDR1 and CDR2 sequences are SGHAT and FQNNGV. CDR3 nucleotides: TGTGACAGCAGATTCGGGGCCCTGAACACTGAAGCTTTCTTT. This gives the protein CDSRFGALNTEAFF.

This clonotype was seen a handful of times. The V and J genes are TRBV12-3 or TRBV12-4 and TRBJ2-7; 7 bases agree with TRBD2. V was clipped by 4 bases and J by 3 bases; unmatched bases: 6. CDR3 length equals 14 residues. For the CDR3, the DNA is TGTGCCAGCAGTTGGGGCAGCGGGGTCTACGAGCAGTACTTC. It codes for CASSWGSGVYEQYF.

This clonotype was seen a few times. The chain couples TRBV20-1 to TRBJ2-2; D gene unclear. V lost 4 bases and J 5 bases, leaving 11 bases between the germline ends. The CDR3 runs 13 residues. The germline V gene has CDR1 DFQATT and CDR2 SNEGSKA (reference sequence). CDR3 protein: CSANHLETGELFF. For the CDR3, the DNA is TGCAGTGCTAACCATCTCGAAACCGGGGAGCTGTTTTTT.

This sequence joins TRBV5-1 and TRBJ2-3, with 8 nucleotides matching TRBD1. The trim removed 4 bases at V and 5 bases at J, leaving 9 bases unmatched. The CDR3 runs to 15 residues. Germline values: CDR1 SGHRS, CDR2 YFSETQ. CDR3 region: CASSGGTGRGDTQYF. CDR3 nucleotides: TGCGCCAGCAGCGGCGGGACAGGCCGCGGAGATACGCAGTATTTT.

The rearrangement uses TRBV12-3 or TRBV12-4 and TRBJ1-2; D possibly corresponds to TRBD1 (6 bases). This CDR3 is 13 amino acids long. Trimming shortened V by 6 bases and J by 7 bases, and 15 bases separated the two germline ends. The CDR3 spells CASRLGGAGGYTF. The CDR3 DNA reads TGTGCCAGCAGGTTGGGGGGGGCGGGTGGCTACACCTTC.

V gene TRBV29-1 combines with J gene TRBJ2-3; 7 nucleotides align to TRBD1. Trimming took 4 bases from V and 3 from J; bases not matched to a gene: 4. Per germline, CDR1 SQVTM and CDR2 ANQGSEA. CDR3 size: 13 residues. Here the CDR3 reads CSVGPQGTDTQYF. The DNA of the CDR3 is TGCAGCGTTGGTCCACAGGGGACAGATACGCAGTATTTT.

There are a few counts of this clonotype. The genes are TRBV6-2 or TRBV6-3 and TRBJ2-3; D might be TRBD1 or TRBD2, each matching 5 bases. The germline CDR1 and CDR2 sequences are MNHEY and SVGEGT. Trimming cost V 10 bases and J 5 bases, with 16 bases left between them. The CDR3 runs 13 residues. The CDR3 sequence is CATVLSGGDTQYF. For the CDR3, the DNA is TGTGCCACCGTTCTCAGTGGGGGAGATACGCAGTATTTT.